This T cell receptor (beta chain) appears in the sequencing data of a study of OX40 agonist ivuxolimab in advanced cancers. Study-level background: People in dose escalation had one of these cancers: hepatocellular carcinoma, melanoma, renal cell or head and neck cancer. Prior anti-PD-1, anti-PD-L1 or anti-CTLA-4 therapy did not bar entry, and approximately 40% had some. Study-level findings and limits: The study observed clonal expansion of CD4+ and CD8+ blood T cells by week 6 at 0.1 to 3.0 mg/kg.

Measured with immunoSEQ multiplex PCR; TCRdb has only the in-frame clones, and not every one. This table holds about 58,000 clones, over 65% found once. The CDR3 covers 15 residues. The V gene's germline CDR1 is SEHNR and CDR2 FQNEAQ (reference sequence). The V and J ends lost 6 bases and 8 bases respectively, with 17 bases between them. This clone was detected only once. Antigen unknown. J is TRBJ1-6 and V is TRBV7-9; D unclear. The origin of this receptor is an adult with an advanced solid tumor such as melanoma, head and neck, liver or kidney cancer. Material: CD4+ or CD8+ T cells sorted from blood, obtained in a trial of the OX40 agonist ivuxolimab. The CDR3 sequence is CASRGKEQLDSPLHF. CDR3 DNA: TGTGCCAGCAGAGGGAAGGAACAGCTCGATTCACCCCTCCACTTT.